Each of the 10 T cell receptor beta chains below was sequenced from the same sample in a study of T cells in Graves' hyperthyroidism and ophthalmopathy. From RNA transcripts, TCR beta CDR3 regions were amplified. TCR CDR3 underwent first-round RT-PCR with the HTBI primer set. TCRdb recomputed calls from the multiplex PCR reads with MiXCR, one row per CDR3 protein. The sample includes about 160,000 distinct CDR3 sequences, just under 9.5% of them seen just once. The material sequenced was blood. The receptors were sampled from a young woman with Graves' hyperthyroidism that later progressed to Graves' ophthalmopathy.

The chain recombines TRBV5-8 with TRBJ1-5; 11 positions match TRBD1. Germline CDR1 and CDR2: SGHTS and YDEGEE. This CDR3 contains 16 residues. The V gene end was trimmed by 0 bases and the J gene end by 6 bases; junction bases not matched to a gene: 5. The CDR3 nucleotides read TGTGCCAGCAGCTTGGCCTTGGACAGGGGGCTTCAGCCCCAGCATTTT. Amino acids: CASSLALDRGLQPQHF.

This clonotype was observed at least ten times. The chain links TRBV6-1 to TRBJ1-1, with 8 bases lining up with TRBD1. This CDR3 is 14 amino acids long. Germline V gene data show CDR1 as MNHNS and CDR2 as SASEGT. V trimming: 4 bases; J trimming: 4 bases; junction bases outside the gene matches: 5. The CDR3 here is CASSGFDRGTEAFF. The CDR3 DNA reads TGTGCCAGCAGTGGCTTTGACAGGGGCACTGAAGCTTTCTTT.

This clonotype was found many times. V gene TRBV6-1 combines with J gene TRBJ2-5; 8 nucleotides line up with TRBD1. V dropped 5 bases and J dropped 6; count of bases not matched to a gene: 11. The CDR3 is 15 amino acids. CDR1 MNHNS and CDR2 SASEGT come from the germline V gene. The CDR3 region is CASSTRTGRYQTQYF. In nucleotides, the CDR3 is TGTGCCAGCAGTACCCGGACAGGGAGGTATCAGACCCAGTACTTC.

This clonotype was picked up many times. The V call is TRBV27, the J call TRBJ2-1; TRBD2 agrees at 11 bases. V trimming: 1 base; J trimming: 10 bases; junction bases outside the gene matches: 6. The CDR3 sequence is 15 residues long. Germline CDR1 and CDR2: MNHEY and SMNVEV (reference sequence). CDR3 region: CASSLFSGGAGEQFF. CDR3 coding DNA: TGTGCCAGCAGTTTATTTAGCGGGGGGGCTGGGGAGCAGTTCTTC.

The gene calls are TRBV20-1 and TRBJ2-3; tentative D call: TRBD2 (5 bases). Deletions cut 3 bases from V and 2 bases from J, with 18 bases between. The CDR3 is 16 amino acids. Germline CDR1 is DFQATT and CDR2 is SNEGSKA (reference sequence). The CDR3 is CSARLASHTHTDTQYF. Written as DNA, the CDR3 is TGCAGTGCTAGGCTAGCTTCACACACACACACAGATACGCAGTATTTT.

This clonotype came up many times. This sequence joins TRBV27 and TRBJ1-4; D perhaps matches TRBD1 (5 bases). V gave up 8 bases and J gave up 4 bases, with 17 bases separating them. The CDR3 contains 15 residues. The germline CDR1 and CDR2 sequences are MNHEY and SMNVEV (reference sequence). The DNA of the CDR3 is TGTGCCAGCCGGCGGGGGGGTGGGGGTAATGAAAAACTGTTTTTT. It yields the protein CASRRGGGGNEKLFF.

This clonotype appeared many times. The chain has TRBV7-9 and TRBJ2-7, with a weak D call TRBD1 (6 bases). The CDR3 totals 16 residues. Trimming removed 2 bases at V and 2 bases at J, with 16 bases between. The germline gives CDR1 SEHNR, CDR2 FQNEAQ (reference sequence). CDR3 amino acids: CASSLSSRGATYEQYF. CDR3 in DNA: TGTGCCAGCAGCTTAAGTAGCAGGGGAGCCACCTACGAGCAGTACTTC.

Remarks on this clonotype: Germline and junction disagree at one end, which may indicate a read error. The chain is built from TRBV2 and TRBJ2-5, with 9 positions matching TRBD1. Germline lookup yields CDR1 SNHLY and CDR2 FYNNEI. This CDR3 contains 16 residues. Here the CDR3 DNA reads TGTGCCAGCAGTGCGGCCGGGACAGGGACCGGAGAGACCCAATACTTC. Amino acid sequence: CASSAAGTGTGETQYF.

Many counts were recorded for this clonotype. In nucleotides, the CDR3 is TGTGCCAGCAGCTTAGCCGGGGTTTGGGAAGAGTGCGGGGAGCTGTTTTTT. It codes for CASSLAGVWEECGELFF. This sequence joins TRBV11-2 and TRBJ2-2, with D perhaps matching TRBD2 (5 bases). CDR3 length: 17 amino acids. Trimming removed 1 base from V and 7 bases from J, with 19 bases in between. Looked up from germline, CDR1 is SGHAT and CDR2 is FQNNGV.

The chain links TRBV19 to TRBJ1-4; D is ambiguous. CDR1 and CDR2 (germline): LNHDA, SQIVND (reference sequence). The CDR3 consists of 15 residues. The germline V and J ends were trimmed by 6 bases and 4 bases, with 15 bases remaining between them. The CDR3 DNA follows: TGTGCCAGTAGCACGCCCACTGTTAGTAATGAAAAACTGTTTTTT. This gives the protein CASSTPTVSNEKLFF.